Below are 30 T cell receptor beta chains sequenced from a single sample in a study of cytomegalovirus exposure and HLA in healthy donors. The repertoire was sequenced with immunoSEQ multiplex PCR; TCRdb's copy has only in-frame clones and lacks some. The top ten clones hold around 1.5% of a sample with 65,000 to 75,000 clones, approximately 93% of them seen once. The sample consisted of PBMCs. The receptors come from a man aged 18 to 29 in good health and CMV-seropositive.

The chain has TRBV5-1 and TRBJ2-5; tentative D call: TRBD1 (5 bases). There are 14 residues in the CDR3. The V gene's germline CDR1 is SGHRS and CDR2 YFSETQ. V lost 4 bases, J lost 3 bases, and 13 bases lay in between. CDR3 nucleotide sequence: TGCGCCAGCAGCGGGGCAGGCCAGGAAGAGACCCAGTACTTC. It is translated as CASSGAGQEETQYF.

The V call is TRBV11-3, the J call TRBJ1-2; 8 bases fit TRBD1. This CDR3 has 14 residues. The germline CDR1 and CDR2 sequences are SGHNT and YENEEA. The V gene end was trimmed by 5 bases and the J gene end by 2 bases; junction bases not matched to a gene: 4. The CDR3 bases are TGTGCCAGCAGCCGACAGGGGCAGAACTATGGCTACACCTTC. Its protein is CASSRQGQNYGYTF.

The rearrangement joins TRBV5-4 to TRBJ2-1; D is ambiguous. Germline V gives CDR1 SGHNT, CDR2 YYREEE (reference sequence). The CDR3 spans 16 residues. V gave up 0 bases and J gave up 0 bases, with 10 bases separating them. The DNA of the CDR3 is TGTGCCAGCAGCTTGGGGCTTGAAAGCTCCTACAATGAGCAGTTCTTC. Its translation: CASSLGLESSYNEQFF.

CDR3 sequence reads: CASSLLTGLMSEQYF. The DNA of the CDR3 is TGTGCCAGCAGCTTGCTGACAGGCTTAATGAGCGAGCAGTACTTC. The J gene is TRBJ2-7, the V gene TRBV5-8; a weak D match, TRBD1 (6 bases). Germline V gives CDR1 SGHTS, CDR2 YDEGEE. The length of the CDR3 is 15 residues. Trimming removed 1 base from V and 6 bases from J, with 17 bases in between.

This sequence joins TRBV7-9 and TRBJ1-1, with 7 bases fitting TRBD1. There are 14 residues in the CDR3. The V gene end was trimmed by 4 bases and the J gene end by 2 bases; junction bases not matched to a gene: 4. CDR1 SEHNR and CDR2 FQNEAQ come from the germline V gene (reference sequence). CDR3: CASSSGTANTEAFF. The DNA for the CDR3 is TGTGCCAGCAGCTCCGGGACAGCAAACACTGAAGCTTTCTTT.

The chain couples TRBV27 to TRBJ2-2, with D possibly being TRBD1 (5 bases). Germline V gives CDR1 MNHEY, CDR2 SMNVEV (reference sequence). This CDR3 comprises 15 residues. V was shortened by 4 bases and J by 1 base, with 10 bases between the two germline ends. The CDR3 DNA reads TGTGCCAGCAGTTCCACAACAGGGAACACCGGGGAGCTGTTTTTT. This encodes CASSSTTGNTGELFF.

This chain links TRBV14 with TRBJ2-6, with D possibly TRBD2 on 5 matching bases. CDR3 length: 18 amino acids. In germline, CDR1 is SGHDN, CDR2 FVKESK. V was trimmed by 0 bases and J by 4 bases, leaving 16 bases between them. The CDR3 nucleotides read TGTGCCAGCAGCCAAGAATCGAAGCGGTCGGACGGGGCCAACGTCCTGACTTTC. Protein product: CASSQESKRSDGANVLTF.

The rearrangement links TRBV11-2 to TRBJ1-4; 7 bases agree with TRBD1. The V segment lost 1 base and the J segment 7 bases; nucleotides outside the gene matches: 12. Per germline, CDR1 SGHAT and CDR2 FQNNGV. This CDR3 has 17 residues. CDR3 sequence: CASSLVFRQGRREKLFF. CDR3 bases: TGTGCCAGCAGCTTAGTATTTCGACAGGGTAGGCGTGAAAAACTGTTTTTT.

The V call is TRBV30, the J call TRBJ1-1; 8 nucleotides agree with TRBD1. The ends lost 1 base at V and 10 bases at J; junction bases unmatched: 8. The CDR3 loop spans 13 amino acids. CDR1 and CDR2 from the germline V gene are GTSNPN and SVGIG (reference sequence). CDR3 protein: CAWSGAGGVSAFF. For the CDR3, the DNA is TGTGCCTGGAGTGGGGCAGGGGGCGTTTCAGCTTTCTTT.

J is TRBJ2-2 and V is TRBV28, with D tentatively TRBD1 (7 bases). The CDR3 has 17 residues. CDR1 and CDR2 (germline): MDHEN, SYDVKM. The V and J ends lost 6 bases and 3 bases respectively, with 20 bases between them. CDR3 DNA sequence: TGTGCCAGCAGCGGGGGACGGGGCCAGGGGGACACCGGGGAGCTGTTTTTT. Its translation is CASSGGRGQGDTGELFF.

The CDR3 DNA reads as TGTGCCAGCAGTTTAACAGGAGGGTATGGCTACACCTTC. Translation gives CASSLTGGYGYTF. The rearrangement joins TRBV27 to TRBJ1-2; weak D call: TRBD1 (5 bases). Trimming removed 2 bases at V and 5 bases at J, with 9 bases between. Per the germline V gene, CDR1 is MNHEY and CDR2 is SMNVEV (reference sequence). The CDR3 extends over 13 amino acids.

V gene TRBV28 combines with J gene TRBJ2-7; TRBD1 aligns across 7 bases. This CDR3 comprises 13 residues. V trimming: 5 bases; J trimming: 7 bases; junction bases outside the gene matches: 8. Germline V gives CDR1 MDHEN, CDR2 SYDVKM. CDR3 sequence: CASSPPTGHEQYF. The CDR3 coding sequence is TGTGCCAGCAGTCCGCCGACAGGGCATGAGCAGTACTTC.

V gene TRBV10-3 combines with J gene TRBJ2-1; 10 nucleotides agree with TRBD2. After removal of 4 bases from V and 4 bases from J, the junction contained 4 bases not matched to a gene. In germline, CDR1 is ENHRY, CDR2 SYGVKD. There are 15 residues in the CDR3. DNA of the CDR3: TGTGCCATCAGTGGGAGCGGGAGGGAATACAATGAGCAGTTCTTC. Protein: CAISGSGREYNEQFF.

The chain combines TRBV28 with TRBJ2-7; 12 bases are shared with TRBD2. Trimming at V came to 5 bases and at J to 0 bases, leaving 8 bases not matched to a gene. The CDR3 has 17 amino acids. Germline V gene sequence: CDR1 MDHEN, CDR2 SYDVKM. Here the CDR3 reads CASSDRTSGIVSYEQYF. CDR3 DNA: TGTGCCAGCAGTGATAGGACTAGCGGGATAGTCTCCTACGAGCAGTACTTC.

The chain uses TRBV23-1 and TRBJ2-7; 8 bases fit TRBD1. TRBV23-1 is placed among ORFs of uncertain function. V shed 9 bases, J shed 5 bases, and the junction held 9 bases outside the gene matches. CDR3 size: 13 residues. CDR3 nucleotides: TGCGCCAGTCGACAGGGGCCGAGGAACGAGCAGTACTTC. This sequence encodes CASRQGPRNEQYF.

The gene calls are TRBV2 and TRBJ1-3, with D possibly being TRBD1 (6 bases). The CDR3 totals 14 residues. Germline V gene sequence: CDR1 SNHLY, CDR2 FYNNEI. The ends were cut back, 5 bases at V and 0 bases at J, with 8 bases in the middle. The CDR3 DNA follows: TGTGCCAGCAGTTTACAGGGCTCTGGAAACACCATATATTTT. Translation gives CASSLQGSGNTIYF.

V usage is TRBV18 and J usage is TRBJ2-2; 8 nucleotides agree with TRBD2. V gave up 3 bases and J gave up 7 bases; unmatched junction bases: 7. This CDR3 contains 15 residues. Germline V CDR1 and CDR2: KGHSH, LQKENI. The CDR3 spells CASSPRGEVSGELFF. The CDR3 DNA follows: TGTGCCAGCTCACCGCGGGGGGAAGTCAGCGGGGAGCTGTTTTTT.

The CDR3 DNA reads as TGTGCCAGCAGCCGTATTCTCCAGGGACTGTTTTTT. Translating it yields CASSRILQGLFF. The rearrangement joins TRBV2 to TRBJ1-4, with a possible D match to TRBD1 (5 bases). V was shortened by 6 bases and J by 13 bases, with 15 bases between the two germline ends. Germline CDR1 and CDR2: SNHLY and FYNNEI. There are 12 residues in the CDR3.

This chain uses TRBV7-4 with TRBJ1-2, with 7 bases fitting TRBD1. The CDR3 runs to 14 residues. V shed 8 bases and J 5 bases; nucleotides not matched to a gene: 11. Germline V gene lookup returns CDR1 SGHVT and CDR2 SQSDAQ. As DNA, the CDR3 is TGTGCCAGCCGCTCCGGGACAGAGCTTTATGGCTACACCTTC. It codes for CASRSGTELYGYTF. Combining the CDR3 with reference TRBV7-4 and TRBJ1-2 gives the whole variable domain GAGVSQSPRYKVAKRGRDVALRCDSISGHVTLYWYRQTLGQGSEVLTYSQSDAQRDKSGRPSGRFSAERPERSVSTLKIQRTEQGDSAVYLCASRSGTELYGYTFGSGTRLTVV.

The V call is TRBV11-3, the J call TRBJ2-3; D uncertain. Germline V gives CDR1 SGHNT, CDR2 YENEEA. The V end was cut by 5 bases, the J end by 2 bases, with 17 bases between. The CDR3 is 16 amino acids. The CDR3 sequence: CASSLQSAINTDTQYF. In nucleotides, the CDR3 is TGTGCCAGCAGCCTTCAAAGCGCGATTAACACAGATACGCAGTATTTT.

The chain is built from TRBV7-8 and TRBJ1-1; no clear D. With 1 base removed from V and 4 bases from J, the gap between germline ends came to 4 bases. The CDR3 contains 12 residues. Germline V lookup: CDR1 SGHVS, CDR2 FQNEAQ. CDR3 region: CASSLDRTEAFF. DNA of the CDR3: TGTGCCAGCAGCTTAGATCGCACTGAAGCTTTCTTT.

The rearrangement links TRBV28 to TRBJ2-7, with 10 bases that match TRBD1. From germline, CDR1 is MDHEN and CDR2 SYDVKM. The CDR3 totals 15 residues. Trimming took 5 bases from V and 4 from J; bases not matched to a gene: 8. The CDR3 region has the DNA TGTGCCAGCAGTCCACGGGACAGGGGTAGGTACGAGCAGTACTTC. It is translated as CASSPRDRGRYEQYF.

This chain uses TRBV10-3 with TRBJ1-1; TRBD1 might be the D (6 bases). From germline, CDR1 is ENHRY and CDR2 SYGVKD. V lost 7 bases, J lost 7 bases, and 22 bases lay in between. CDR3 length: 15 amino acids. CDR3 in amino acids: CAITPSGGGGNEAFF. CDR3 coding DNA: TGTGCCATCACCCCGAGTGGGGGGGGCGGCAATGAAGCTTTCTTT.

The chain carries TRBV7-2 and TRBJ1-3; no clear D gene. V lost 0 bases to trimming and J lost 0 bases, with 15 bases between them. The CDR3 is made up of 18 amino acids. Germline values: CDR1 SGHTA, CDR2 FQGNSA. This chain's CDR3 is CASSLATVGRNSGNTIYF. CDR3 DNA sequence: TGTGCCAGCAGCTTAGCGACGGTTGGCAGGAACTCTGGAAACACCATATATTTT.

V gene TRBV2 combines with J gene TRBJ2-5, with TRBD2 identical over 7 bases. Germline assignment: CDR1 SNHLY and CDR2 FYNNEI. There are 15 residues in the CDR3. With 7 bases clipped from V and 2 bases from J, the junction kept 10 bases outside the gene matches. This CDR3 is CASTPNLAEQETQYF. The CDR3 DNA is TGTGCCAGCACCCCAAACCTAGCGGAACAAGAGACCCAGTACTTC.

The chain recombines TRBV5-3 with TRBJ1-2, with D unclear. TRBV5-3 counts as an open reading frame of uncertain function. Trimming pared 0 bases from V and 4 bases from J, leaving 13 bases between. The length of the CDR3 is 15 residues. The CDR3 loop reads CARSLGGNLIYGYTF. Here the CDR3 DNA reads TGTGCCAGAAGCTTGGGAGGCAACCTTATCTATGGCTACACCTTC.

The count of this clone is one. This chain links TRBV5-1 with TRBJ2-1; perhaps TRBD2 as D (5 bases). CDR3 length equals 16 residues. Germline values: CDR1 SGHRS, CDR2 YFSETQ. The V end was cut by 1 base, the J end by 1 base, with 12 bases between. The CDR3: CASSLIVGESYNEQFF. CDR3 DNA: TGCGCCAGCAGCTTGATAGTGGGAGAATCCTACAATGAGCAGTTCTTC.

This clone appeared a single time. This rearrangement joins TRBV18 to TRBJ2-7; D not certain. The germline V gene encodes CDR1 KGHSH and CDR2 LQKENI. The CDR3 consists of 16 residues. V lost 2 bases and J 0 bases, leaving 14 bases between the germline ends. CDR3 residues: CASSPTPARLSYEQYF. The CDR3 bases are TGTGCCAGCTCACCAACCCCCGCCCGACTCTCCTACGAGCAGTACTTC.

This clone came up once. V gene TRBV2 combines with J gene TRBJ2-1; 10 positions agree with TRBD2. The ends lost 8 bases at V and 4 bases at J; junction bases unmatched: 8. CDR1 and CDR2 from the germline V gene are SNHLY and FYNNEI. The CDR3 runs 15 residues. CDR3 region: CASCRTSGAYNEQFF. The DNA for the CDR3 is TGTGCCAGCTGCCGAACTAGCGGGGCATACAATGAGCAGTTCTTC.

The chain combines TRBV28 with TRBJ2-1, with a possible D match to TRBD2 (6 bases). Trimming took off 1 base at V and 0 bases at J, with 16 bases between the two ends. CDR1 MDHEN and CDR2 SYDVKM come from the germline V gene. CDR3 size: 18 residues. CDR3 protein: CASSLFGGWGSSYNEQFF. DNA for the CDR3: TGTGCCAGCAGTTTATTTGGAGGGTGGGGGAGCTCCTACAATGAGCAGTTCTTC.